This TCR beta chain came from a study of molecular identifiers for immune sequencing clone quantification. Study-level information: Sequencing covered four of five parts into which replicate RNA from about 20,000 or 100,000 naive CD8 cells was split. The study, taken as a whole, reports: Over 97% of effector molecules, but under 1% in naive cells, were held by clones with more than 20 RNA copies. In a background of around 920,000 naive cells, spiked Jurkat TCR RNA from one cell was reportedly detectable.

Germline V gives CDR1 SGHAT, CDR2 FQNNGV. Trimming left V 5 bases short and J 7 bases short, with 15 bases between. The CDR3 has 14 residues. This clonotype was picked up many times. Its target is unknown. As previously described, bulk TCR libraries were made using listed TCR primers. TCRdb recomputed calls from the PCR reads with MiXCR, one row per CDR3 protein. The sample yields over 85,000 distinct CDR3 sequences, around 20% seen once. The receptor was isolated from a human donor in good health. Some libraries in this study had Jurkat cell RNA spiked in. The chain uses TRBV11-2 and TRBJ2-1; no clear D. The sequenced sample was naive CD8+ T cells from blood, with Jurkat cell RNA spiked in. This sample's subset: FACS-sorted CD8+CD4-CCR7+CD45RA+ naive T cells. The CDR3 spells CASSRSGHWNEQFF. The CDR3 DNA reads as TGTGCCAGCAGCCGGAGTGGGCATTGGAATGAGCAGTTCTTC.